Included here is one T cell receptor beta chain sequence, with context. The junction departs from germline at one end; a sequencing error may be responsible. This entry comes from a study of T cells in Graves' hyperthyroidism and ophthalmopathy. Amplification targeted TCR beta CDR3 regions from RNA transcripts. When the TCR CDR3 underwent first-round RT-PCR, the HTBI primer set was used. TCRdb re-called the multiplex PCR reads through MiXCR, storing one row per CDR3 protein. The sample lists a few hundred thousand distinct CDR3 sequences, approximately 15% occurring once. CDR3 size: 17 residues. The germline gives CDR1 SEHNR, CDR2 FQNEAQ (reference sequence). At first hyperthyroidism diagnosis, before any ophthalmopathy symptoms, the blood sample was collected.

The sequence came from a woman under 30 with Graves' hyperthyroidism that later progressed to Graves' ophthalmopathy. Sequencing was done on a sample of blood. This chain uses TRBV7-9 with TRBJ2-6; no firm D call. The CDR3 spells CTSSSEFGPSGANVLTF. CDR3 nucleotides: TGTACCAGCAGCTCTGAATTCGGACCTTCTGGGGCCAACGTCCTGACTTTC. The full variable domain, completed using reference TRBV7-9 and TRBJ2-6, is DTGVSQNPRHKITKRGQNVTFRCDPISEHNRLYWYRQTLGQGPEFLTYFQNEAQLEKSRLLSDRFSAERPKGSFSTLEIQRTEQGDSAMYLCTSSSEFGPSGANVLTFGAGSRLTVL.